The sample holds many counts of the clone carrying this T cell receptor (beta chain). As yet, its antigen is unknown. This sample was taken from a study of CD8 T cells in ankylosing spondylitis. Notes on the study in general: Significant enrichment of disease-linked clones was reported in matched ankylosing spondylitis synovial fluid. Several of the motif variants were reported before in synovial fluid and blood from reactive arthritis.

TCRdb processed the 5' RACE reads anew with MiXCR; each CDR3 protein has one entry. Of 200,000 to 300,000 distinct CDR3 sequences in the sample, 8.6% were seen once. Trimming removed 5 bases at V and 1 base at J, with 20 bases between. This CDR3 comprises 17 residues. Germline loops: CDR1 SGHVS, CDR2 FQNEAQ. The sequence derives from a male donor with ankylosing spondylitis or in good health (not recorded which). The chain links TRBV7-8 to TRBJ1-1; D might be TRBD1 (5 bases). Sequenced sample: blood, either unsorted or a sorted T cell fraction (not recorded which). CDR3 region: CASSHARGWEGNTEAFF. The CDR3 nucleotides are TGTGCCAGCAGCCACGCTCGGGGGTGGGAAGGGAACACTGAAGCTTTCTTT. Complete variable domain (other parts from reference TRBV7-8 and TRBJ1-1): GAGVSQSPRYKVAKRGQDVALRCDPISGHVSLFWYQQALGQGPEFLTYFQNEAQLDKSGLPSDRFFAERPEGSVSTLKIQRTQQEDSAVYLCASSHARGWEGNTEAFFGQGTRLTVV.